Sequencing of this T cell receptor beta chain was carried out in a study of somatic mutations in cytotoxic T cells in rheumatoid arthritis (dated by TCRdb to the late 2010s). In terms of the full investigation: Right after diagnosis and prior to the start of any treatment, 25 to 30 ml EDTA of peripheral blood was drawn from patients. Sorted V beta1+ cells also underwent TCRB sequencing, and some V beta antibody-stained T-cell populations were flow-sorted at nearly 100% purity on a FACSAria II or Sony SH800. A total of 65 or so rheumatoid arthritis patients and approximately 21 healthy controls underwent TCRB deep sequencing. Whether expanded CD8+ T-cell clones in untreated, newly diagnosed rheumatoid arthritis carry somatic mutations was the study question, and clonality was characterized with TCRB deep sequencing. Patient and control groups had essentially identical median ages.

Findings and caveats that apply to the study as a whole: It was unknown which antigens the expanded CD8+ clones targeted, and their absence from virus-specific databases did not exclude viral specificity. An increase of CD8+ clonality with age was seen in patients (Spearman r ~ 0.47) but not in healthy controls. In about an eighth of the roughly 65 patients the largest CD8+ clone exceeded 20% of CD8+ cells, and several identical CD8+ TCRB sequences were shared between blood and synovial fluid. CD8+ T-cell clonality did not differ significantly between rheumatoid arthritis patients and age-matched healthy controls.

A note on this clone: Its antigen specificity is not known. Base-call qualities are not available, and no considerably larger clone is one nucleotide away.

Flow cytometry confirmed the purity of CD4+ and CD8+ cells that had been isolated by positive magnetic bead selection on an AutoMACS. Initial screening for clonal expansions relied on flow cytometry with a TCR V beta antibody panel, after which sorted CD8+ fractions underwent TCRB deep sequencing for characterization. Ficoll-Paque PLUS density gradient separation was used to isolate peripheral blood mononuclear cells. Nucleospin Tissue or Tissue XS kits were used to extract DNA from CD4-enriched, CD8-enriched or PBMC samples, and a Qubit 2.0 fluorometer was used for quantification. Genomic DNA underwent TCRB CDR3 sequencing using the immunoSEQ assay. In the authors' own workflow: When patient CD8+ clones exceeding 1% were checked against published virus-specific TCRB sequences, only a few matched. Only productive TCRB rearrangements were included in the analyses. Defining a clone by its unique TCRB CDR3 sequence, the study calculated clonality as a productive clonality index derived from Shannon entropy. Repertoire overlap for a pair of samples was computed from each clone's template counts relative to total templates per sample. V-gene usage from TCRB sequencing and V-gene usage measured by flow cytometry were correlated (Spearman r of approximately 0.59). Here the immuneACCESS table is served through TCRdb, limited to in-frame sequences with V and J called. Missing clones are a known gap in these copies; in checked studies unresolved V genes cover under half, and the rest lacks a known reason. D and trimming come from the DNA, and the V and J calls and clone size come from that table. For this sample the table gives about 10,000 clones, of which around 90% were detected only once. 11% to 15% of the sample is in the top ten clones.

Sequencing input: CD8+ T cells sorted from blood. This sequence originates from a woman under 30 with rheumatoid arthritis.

The nucleotide sequence is given as TGTGCCACCCAGGGGTCTACTACGGATACGCAGTATTTT. Its protein is CATQGSTTDTQYF. This receptor chain uses TRBV6-5 and TRBJ2-3; TRBD1 is possibly the D segment (6 matching bases). From a lookup of the germline V gene, CDR1 and CDR2 are MNHEY and SVGAGI. The V end loses 10 bases and the J end loses 6 bases, and a stretch of 17 bases separates them. From the cysteine through the phenylalanine, the CDR3 covers 13 amino acids. The entry retains the CDR3 DNA only, 39 bases that are in frame from base 1.